The entry below gives a single T cell receptor beta chain sequence along with its context. What it binds is unknown. PCR or immunohistochemistry showed mismatch repair deficiency in every enrolled patient. This entry comes from a study of PD-1 blockade in mismatch repair-deficient tumors. Study-level information: All were previously treated, progressing patients with about 11 mismatch repair-deficient cancer types.

The study's findings and limits: Rapid post-treatment expansion, then contraction, generally preceding radiologic response, marked tumor-resident clones.

Measured with immunoSEQ multiplex PCR; TCRdb has only the in-frame clones, and not every one. The sample holds tens of thousands of clones, 65% to 85% seen once. The V end lost 0 bases, the J end lost 6 bases, and 14 bases lay between the germline ends. From germline, CDR1 is MNHEY and CDR2 SVGAGI. The CDR3 runs to 15 residues. The specimen comprised peripheral blood, sampled 12 weeks after starting pembrolizumab. This sequence joins TRBV6-5 and TRBJ1-2; D is perhaps TRBD1 (6 bases). The TCR was taken from an adult with mismatch repair-deficient cancer. The CDR3 DNA reads TGTGCCAGCAGTTACTCGCAGGGGAACGAGGATGGCTACACCTTC. Translated, it gives CASSYSQGNEDGYTF.